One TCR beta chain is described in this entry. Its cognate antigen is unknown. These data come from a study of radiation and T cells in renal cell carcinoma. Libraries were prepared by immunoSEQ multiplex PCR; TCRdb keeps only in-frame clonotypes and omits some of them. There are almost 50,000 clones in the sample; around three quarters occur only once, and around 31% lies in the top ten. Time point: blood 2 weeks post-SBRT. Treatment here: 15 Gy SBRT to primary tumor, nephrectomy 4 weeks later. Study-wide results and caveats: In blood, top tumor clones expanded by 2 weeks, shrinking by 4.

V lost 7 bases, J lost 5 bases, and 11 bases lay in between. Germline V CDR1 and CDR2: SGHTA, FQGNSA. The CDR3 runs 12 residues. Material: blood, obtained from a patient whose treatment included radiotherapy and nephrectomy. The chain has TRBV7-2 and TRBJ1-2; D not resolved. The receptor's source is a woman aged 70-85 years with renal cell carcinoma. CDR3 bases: TGTGCCAGCACATGGGCGGATTATGGCTACACCTTC. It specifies CASTWADYGYTF.